This T cell receptor beta chain was sequenced during a study of blood T cell repertoires in COVID-19. At the level of the study: T cells, B-cell-depleted T cells, or PBMCs provided the cDNA or gDNA that served as material.

The CDR3 covers 15 residues. Some clones are missing from TCRdb's copy, which holds only in-frame ones; the method was immunoSEQ multiplex PCR. Counted here are 250,000 to 300,000 clones, roughly 85% occurring once; the ten biggest clones make up 5.1%. The sample taken for sequencing was peripheral blood. The receptor was isolated from a man aged 45 to 65 with active or convalescent COVID-19. V and J are TRBV21-1 and TRBJ2-2; TRBD2 was called by the table and not checked on the DNA. TRBV21-1 is tagged as a pseudogene. The CDR3 here is CAKSTGRAITGELFF. In nucleotides, the CDR3 is TGTGCCAAATCAACGGGGAGGGCCATCACCGGGGAGCTGTTTTTT.